The sequence of this T cell receptor beta chain was determined in a study of shared clonotypes between healthy human individuals. The authors ran unsorted PBMC replicate PCRs on 250 to 350 ng DNA, approximately 30,000 T cell genomes. Ten immunoSEQ deep assay plates were used to sequence unsorted PBMC DNA. Sequencing used immunoSEQ multiplex PCR; TCRdb keeps in-frame clones, though not all of them. Of hundreds of thousands of clones listed, around 80% were seen once; the top ten hold 12%. Germline CDR1 reads MNHEY; CDR2 reads SVGAGI. Trimming stripped 0 bases from V and 7 bases from J, with 15 bases between. The CDR3 has 16 amino acids. All donors qualified as healthy HIV-negative adults and had experienced no recent acute infections or vaccinations. The study used 98 million or so PBMCs per unsorted sample for genomic DNA.

Sequences were obtained from PBMCs. The clonotype comes from a woman between 40 and 50 years old in good health. Some clones in this sample may be carry-over from other donors' samples. The chain recombines TRBV6-5 with TRBJ1-4; tentatively, D is TRBD1 (5 bases). The CDR3 reads CASSYSGGRAAEKLFF. In nucleotides, the CDR3 is TGTGCCAGCAGTTACTCGGGCGGCAGGGCGGCTGAAAAACTGTTTTTT.